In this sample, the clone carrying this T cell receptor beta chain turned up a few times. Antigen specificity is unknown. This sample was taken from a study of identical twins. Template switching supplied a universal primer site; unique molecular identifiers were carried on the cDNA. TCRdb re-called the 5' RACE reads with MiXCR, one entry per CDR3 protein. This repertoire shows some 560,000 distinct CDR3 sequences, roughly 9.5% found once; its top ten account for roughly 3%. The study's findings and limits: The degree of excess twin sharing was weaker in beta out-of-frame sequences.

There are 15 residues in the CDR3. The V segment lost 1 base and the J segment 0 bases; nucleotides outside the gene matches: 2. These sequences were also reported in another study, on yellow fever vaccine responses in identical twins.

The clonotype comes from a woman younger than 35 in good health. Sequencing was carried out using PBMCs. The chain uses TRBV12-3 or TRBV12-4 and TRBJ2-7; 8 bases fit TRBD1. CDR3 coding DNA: TGTGCCAGCAGTTTAGGGGGACAGGTCTCCTACGAGCAGTACTTC. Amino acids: CASSLGGQVSYEQYF.